The 8 T cell receptor beta chains in this list originate from one sample, sequenced in a study of T cell responses to AZD1222 COVID-19 vaccine. This table comes from immunoSEQ multiplex PCR, and its TCRdb copy is limited to in-frame clones, with some not included. The data contain about 180,000 clones, 70% to 90% of them seen just once; the ten biggest clones take up approximately 0.49%. This material consisted of peripheral blood, taken on day 0 of AZD1222 vaccination. These receptors all come from an adult in good health.

The V and J genes are TRBV4-3 and TRBJ1-6; the D gene is possibly TRBD1 (6 bases). Germline loops: CDR1 LGHNA, CDR2 YSLEER. The V and J ends lost 1 base and 14 bases respectively, with 21 bases between them. This CDR3 is built from 16 residues. The CDR3 coding sequence is TGCGCCAGCAGCCAAGGAAGGCTAGTACCACAGGGATCCCTCCACTTT. The encoded protein is CASSQGRLVPQGSLHF.

The V call is TRBV28, the J call TRBJ1-5, with D tentatively TRBD1 (6 bases). Trimming cost V 6 bases and J 1 base, with 10 bases left between them. Germline loops: CDR1 MDHEN, CDR2 SYDVKM. The CDR3 is 14 amino acids. The CDR3 spells CASRSTGSNQPQHF. CDR3 nucleotide sequence: TGTGCCAGCAGATCGACAGGAAGCAATCAGCCCCAGCATTTT.

This chain joins TRBV7-8 and TRBJ1-3; TRBD1 might be the D (6 bases). CDR1 and CDR2 (germline): SGHVS, FQNEAQ. Trimming pared 2 bases from V and 1 base from J, leaving 12 bases between. This CDR3 spans 16 amino acids. CDR3 sequence reads: CASSLMDSGSGNTIYF. The CDR3 bases are TGTGCCAGCAGCTTAATGGACAGTGGATCTGGAAACACCATATATTTT.

The chain couples TRBV6-5 to TRBJ2-7; tentatively, D is TRBD1 or TRBD2 (5 bases each). Trimming left V 4 bases short and J 2 bases short, with 12 bases between. Germline CDR1 is MNHEY and CDR2 is SVGAGI. The CDR3 totals 14 residues. The CDR3 loop reads CASSWAGTPYEQYF. The DNA for the CDR3 is TGTGCCAGCAGTTGGGCCGGGACCCCCTACGAGCAGTACTTC.

A remark on this clone: The germline gene is not matched at one end of the junction; a read error may be the cause. V gene TRBV7-7 combines with J gene TRBJ2-5; 12 nucleotides agree with TRBD2. The CDR3 extends over 16 amino acids. The germline gives CDR1 SSHAT, CDR2 FNYEAQ (reference sequence). DNA for the CDR3: TGTGCTAGCAGCTTAGAACTAGCGGGGGGCCAAGAGACCCAGTACTTC. It yields the protein CASSLELAGGQETQYF.

The V call is TRBV6-5, the J call TRBJ2-1, with D possibly TRBD2 on 6 matching bases. Germline lookup yields CDR1 MNHEY and CDR2 SVGAGI. The germline V and J ends were trimmed by 9 bases and 0 bases, with 15 bases remaining between them. This CDR3 has 15 residues. The chain's CDR3 is CASLQWRDSYNEQFF. The CDR3 DNA reads as TGTGCCAGTCTACAGTGGCGGGACTCCTACAATGAGCAGTTCTTC.

The rearrangement uses TRBV11-3 and TRBJ2-2; D remains unclear. The ends were cut back, 0 bases at V and 4 bases at J, with 15 bases in the middle. The length of the CDR3 is 17 residues. Looked up from germline, CDR1 is SGHNT and CDR2 is YENEEA. The CDR3 reads CASSLEGRAGATGELFF. CDR3 coding DNA: TGTGCCAGCAGCTTAGAAGGACGGGCAGGAGCCACCGGGGAGCTGTTTTTT.

This clone was picked up a small number of times. One junction end disagrees with the germline gene, perhaps due to a read error. The chain links TRBV7-7 to TRBJ1-5; no firm D call. Germline CDR1 and CDR2: SSHAT and FNYEAQ (reference sequence). The CDR3 has 18 amino acids. The CDR3 coding sequence is TGTGCTAGCAGCTCCCCGGGTGGCACGCGGATTAGCAATCAGCCCCAGCATTTT. Translated, it gives CASSSPGGTRISNQPQHF.